Below, one T cell receptor beta chain is given with its context. Its antigen remains unidentified. The data are from a study of cytomegalovirus exposure and HLA in healthy donors. General study results and limits: Specificity for CMV antigens was confirmed in vitro for a few of the CMV-associated chains. Previous analysis showed most TCR beta V segments were productive about 87% or about 30% of the time.

Germline assignment: CDR1 SNHLY and CDR2 FYNNEI. The CDR3 spans 13 residues. The ends were cut back, 5 bases at V and 12 bases at J, with 20 bases in the middle. It was with 60 Vbeta and 13 Jbeta primers that the PCR ran. The repertoire was sequenced with immunoSEQ multiplex PCR; TCRdb's copy has only in-frame clones and lacks some. This sample has 190,000 or so clones, with about 80% found just once. The rearrangement links TRBV2 to TRBJ2-7; tentatively, D is TRBD2 (5 bases). The TCR was taken from a woman between 50 and 59 years old in good health and CMV-seropositive. Sequenced material: PBMCs. The CDR3 DNA reads as TGTGCCAGCAGTAGAGACAACCTCCCTCGGGGGTACTTC. Its translation: CASSRDNLPRGYF.